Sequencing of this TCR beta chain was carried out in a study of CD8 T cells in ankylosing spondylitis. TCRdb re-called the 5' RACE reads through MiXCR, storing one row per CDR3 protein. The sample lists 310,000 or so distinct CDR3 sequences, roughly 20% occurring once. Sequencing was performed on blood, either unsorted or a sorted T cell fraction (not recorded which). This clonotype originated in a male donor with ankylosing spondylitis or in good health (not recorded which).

CDR3 in DNA: TGCGCCAGCAGCGGCCGATCCGAAGATACGCAGTATTTT. Residues: CASSGRSEDTQYF. The chain is built from TRBV5-1 and TRBJ2-3; D not certain. Trimming left V 4 bases short and J 5 bases short, with 11 bases between. In germline, CDR1 is SGHRS, CDR2 YFSETQ. There are 13 residues in the CDR3.